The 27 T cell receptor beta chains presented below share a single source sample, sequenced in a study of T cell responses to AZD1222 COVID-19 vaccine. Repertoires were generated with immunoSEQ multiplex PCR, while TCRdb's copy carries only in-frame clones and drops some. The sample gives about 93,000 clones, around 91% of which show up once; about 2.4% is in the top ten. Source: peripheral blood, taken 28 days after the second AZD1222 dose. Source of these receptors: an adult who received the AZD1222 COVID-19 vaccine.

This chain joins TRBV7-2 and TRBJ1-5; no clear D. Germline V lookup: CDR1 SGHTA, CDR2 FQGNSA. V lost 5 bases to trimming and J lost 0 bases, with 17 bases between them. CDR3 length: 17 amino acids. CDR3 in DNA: TGTGCCAGCAGCACCCGCGGAGGGCCGAATAGCAATCAGCCCCAGCATTTT. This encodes CASSTRGGPNSNQPQHF.

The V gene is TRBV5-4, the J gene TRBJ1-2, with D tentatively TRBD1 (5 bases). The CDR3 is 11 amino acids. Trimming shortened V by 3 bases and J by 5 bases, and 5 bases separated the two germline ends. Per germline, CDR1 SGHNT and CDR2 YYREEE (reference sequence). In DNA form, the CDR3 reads TGTGCCAGCAGCTCAGGGTATGGCTACACCTTC. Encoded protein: CASSSGYGYTF. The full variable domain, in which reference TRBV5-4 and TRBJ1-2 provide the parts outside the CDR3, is ETGVTQSPTHLIKTRGQQVTLRCSSQSGHNTVSWYQQALGQGPQFIFQYYREEENGRGNFPPRFSGLQFPNYSSELNVNALELDDSALYLCASSSGYGYTFGSGTRLTVV.

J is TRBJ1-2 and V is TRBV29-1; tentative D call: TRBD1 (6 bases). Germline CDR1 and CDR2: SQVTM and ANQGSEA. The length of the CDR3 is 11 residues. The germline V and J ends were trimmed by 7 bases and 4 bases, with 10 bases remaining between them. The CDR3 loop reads CSAQDSYGYTF. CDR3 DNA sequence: TGCAGCGCCCAGGACAGCTATGGCTACACCTTC.

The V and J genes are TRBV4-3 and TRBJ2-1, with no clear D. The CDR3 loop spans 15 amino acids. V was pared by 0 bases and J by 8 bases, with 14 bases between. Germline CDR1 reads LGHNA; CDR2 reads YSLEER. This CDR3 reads CASSQDTAAWDEQFF. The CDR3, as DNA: TGCGCCAGCAGCCAAGATACGGCGGCATGGGATGAGCAGTTCTTC.

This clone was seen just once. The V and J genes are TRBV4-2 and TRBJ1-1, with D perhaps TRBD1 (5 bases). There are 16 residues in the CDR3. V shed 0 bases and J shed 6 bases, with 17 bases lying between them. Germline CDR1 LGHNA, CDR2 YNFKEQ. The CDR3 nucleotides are TGTGCCAGCAGCCAAGACCGAGGGGCCTTGGTGGCTGAAGCTTTCTTT. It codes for CASSQDRGALVAEAFF.

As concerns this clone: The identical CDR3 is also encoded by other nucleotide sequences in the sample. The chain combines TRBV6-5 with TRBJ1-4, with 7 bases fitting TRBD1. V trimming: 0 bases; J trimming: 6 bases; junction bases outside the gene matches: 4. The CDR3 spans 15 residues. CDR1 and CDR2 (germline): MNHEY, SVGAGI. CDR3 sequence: CASSYSDRAYEKLFF. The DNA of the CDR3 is TGTGCCAGCAGTTACTCTGACAGGGCATATGAAAAACTGTTTTTT.

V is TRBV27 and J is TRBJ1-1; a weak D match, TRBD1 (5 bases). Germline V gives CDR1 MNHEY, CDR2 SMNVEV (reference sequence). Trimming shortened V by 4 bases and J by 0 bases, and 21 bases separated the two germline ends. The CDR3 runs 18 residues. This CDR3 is CASSSHGGLYTMNTEAFF. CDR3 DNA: TGTGCCAGCAGTTCTCATGGGGGTCTATATACCATGAACACTGAAGCTTTCTTT.

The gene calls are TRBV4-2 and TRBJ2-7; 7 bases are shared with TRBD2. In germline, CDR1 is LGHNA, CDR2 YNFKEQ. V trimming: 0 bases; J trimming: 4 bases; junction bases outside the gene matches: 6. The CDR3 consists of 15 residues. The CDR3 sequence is CASSQERDYRYEQYF. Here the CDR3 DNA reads TGTGCCAGCAGCCAAGAAAGGGACTACCGTTACGAGCAGTACTTC.

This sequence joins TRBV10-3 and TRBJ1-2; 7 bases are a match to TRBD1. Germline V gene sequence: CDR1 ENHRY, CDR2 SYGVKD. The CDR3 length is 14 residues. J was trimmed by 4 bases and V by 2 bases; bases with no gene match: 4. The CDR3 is CAISETGEGYGYTF. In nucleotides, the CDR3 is TGTGCCATCAGTGAGACAGGGGAGGGCTATGGCTACACCTTC.

CDR3 coding DNA: TGTGCCAGCAGCGTAGAGGTGGCAGATACGCAGTATTTT. Translated, it gives CASSVEVADTQYF. The chain uses TRBV9 and TRBJ2-3; D is uncertain. With 0 bases removed from V and 4 bases from J, the gap between germline ends came to 6 bases. The germline gives CDR1 SGDLS, CDR2 YYNGEE. The CDR3 totals 13 residues.

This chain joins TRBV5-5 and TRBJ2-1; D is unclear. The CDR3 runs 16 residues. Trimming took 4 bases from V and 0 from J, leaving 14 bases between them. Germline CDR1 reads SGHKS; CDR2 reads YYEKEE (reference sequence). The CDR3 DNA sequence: TGTGCCAGCAGCCCGACCCCGGGTGGCTCCTACAATGAGCAGTTCTTC. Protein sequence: CASSPTPGGSYNEQFF.

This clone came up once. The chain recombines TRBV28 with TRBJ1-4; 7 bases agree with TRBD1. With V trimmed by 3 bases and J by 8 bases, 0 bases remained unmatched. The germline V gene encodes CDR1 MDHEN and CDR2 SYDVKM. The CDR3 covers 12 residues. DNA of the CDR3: TGTGCCAGCAGTTTGGACAGGGAAAAACTGTTTTTT. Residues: CASSLDREKLFF.

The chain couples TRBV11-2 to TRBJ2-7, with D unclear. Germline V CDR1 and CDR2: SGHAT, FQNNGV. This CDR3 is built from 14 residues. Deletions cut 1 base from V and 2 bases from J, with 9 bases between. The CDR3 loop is CASSLGGRAYEQYF. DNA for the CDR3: TGTGCCAGCAGCTTAGGTGGACGAGCCTACGAGCAGTACTTC.

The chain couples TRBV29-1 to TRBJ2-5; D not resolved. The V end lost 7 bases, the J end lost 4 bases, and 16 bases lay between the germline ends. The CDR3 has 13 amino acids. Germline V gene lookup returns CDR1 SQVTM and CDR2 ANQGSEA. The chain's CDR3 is CSAEKRYGETQYF. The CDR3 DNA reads TGCAGCGCAGAAAAGAGGTACGGAGAGACCCAGTACTTC.

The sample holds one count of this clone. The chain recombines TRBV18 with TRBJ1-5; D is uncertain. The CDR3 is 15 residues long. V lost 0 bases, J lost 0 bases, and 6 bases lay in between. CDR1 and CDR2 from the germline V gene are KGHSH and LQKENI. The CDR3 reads CASSPPQNSNQPQHF. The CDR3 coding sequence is TGTGCCAGCTCACCACCGCAGAATAGCAATCAGCCCCAGCATTTT. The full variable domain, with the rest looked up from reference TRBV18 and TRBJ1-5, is NAGVMQNPRHLVRRRGQEARLRCSPMKGHSHVYWYRQLPEEGLKFMVYLQKENIIDESGMPKERFSAEFPKEGPSILRIQQVVRGDSAAYFCASSPPQNSNQPQHFGDGTRLSIL.

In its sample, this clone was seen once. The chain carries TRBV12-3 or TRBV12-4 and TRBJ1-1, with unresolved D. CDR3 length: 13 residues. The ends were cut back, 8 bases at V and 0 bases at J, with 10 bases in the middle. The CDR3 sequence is CASGLNLNTEAFF. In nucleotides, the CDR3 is TGTGCCAGCGGGTTAAATCTGAACACTGAAGCTTTCTTT.

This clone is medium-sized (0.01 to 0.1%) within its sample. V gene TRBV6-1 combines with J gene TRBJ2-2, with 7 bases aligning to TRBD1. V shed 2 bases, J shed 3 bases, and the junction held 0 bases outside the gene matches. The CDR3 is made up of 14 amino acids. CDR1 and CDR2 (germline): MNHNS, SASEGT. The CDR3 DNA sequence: TGTGCCAGCAGTGAACAGGGGGACACCGGGGAGCTGTTTTTT. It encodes CASSEQGDTGELFF.

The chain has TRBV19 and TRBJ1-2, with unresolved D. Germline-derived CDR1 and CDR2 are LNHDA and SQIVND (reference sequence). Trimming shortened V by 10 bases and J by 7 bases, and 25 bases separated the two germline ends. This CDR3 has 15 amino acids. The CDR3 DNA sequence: TGTGCCACCAGACTAAGAGCAAGTGTGACAAGTGGCTACACCTTC. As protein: CATRLRASVTSGYTF.

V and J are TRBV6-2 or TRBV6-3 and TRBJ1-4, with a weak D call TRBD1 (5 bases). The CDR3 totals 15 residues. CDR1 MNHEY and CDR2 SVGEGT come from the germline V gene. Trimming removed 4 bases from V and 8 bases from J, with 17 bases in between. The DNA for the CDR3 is TGTGCCAGCAGTTCCTACCGGCAGGGAGGAGAAAAACTGTTTTTT. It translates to CASSSYRQGGEKLFF.

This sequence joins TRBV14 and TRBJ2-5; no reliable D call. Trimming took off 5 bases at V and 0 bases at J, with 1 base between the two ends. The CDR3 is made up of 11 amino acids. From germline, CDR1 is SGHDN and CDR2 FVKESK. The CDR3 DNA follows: TGTGCCAGCAGCAACCAAGAGACCCAGTACTTC. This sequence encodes CASSNQETQYF.

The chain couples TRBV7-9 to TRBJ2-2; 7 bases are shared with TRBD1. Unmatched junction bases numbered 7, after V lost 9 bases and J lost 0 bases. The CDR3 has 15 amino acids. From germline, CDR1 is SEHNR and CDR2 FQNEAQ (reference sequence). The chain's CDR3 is CASSDRVPNTGELFF. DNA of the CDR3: TGTGCCAGTTCTGACAGGGTGCCGAACACCGGGGAGCTGTTTTTT. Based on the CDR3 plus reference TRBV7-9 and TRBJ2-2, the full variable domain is DTGVSQNPRHKITKRGQNVTFRCDPISEHNRLYWYRQTLGQGPEFLTYFQNEAQLEKSRLLSDRFSAERPKGSFSTLEIQRTEQGDSAMYLCASSDRVPNTGELFFGEGSRLTVL.

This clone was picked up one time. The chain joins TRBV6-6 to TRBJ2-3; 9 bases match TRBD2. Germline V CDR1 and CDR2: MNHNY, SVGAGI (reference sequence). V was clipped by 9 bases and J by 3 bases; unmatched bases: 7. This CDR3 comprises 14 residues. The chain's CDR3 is CASTTSGRTDTQYF. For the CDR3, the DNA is TGTGCCAGTACCACTAGCGGGCGTACAGATACGCAGTATTTT.

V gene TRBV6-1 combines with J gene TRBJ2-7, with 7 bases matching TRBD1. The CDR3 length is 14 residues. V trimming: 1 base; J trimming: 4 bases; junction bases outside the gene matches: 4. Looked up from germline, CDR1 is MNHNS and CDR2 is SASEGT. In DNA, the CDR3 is TGTGCCAGCAGTGAAGGGGACAGTGCTTACGAGCAGTACTTC. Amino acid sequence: CASSEGDSAYEQYF.

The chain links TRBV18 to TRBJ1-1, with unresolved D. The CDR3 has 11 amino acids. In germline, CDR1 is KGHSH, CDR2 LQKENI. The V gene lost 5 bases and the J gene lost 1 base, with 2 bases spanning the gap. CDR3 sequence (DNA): TGTGCCAGCTCAGGGAACACTGAAGCTTTCTTT. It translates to CASSGNTEAFF.

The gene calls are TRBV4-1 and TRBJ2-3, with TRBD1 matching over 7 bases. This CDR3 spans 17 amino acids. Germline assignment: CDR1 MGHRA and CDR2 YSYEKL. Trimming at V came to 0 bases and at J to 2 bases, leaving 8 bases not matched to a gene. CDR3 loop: CASSQESDRRSTDTQYF. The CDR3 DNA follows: TGCGCCAGCAGCCAAGAATCGGACAGGAGATCCACAGATACGCAGTATTTT.

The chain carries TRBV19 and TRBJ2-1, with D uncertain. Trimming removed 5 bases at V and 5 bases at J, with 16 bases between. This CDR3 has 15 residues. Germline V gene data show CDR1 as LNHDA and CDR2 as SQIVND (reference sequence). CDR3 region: CASSAHFWSDNEQFF. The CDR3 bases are TGTGCCAGTAGTGCCCATTTTTGGAGTGACAATGAGCAGTTCTTC.

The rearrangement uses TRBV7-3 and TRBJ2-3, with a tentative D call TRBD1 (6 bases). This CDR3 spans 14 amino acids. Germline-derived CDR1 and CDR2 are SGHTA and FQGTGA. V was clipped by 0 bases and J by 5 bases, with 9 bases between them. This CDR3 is CASSLTQGQDTQYF. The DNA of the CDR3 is TGTGCCAGCAGCTTAACGCAGGGGCAAGATACGCAGTATTTT.